This T cell receptor beta chain was retrieved from a study of T-cell reconstitution after alpha-beta-depleted transplantation in children. Points from the study as a whole: As was reported, about two months after transplant, alpha-beta T cells came from several hundred expanded graft clones. Diversity and T-cell counts at one year after transplant derived mostly from new T cells.

A note on this clonotype: Its matching antigen is unknown.

Using unique molecular identifiers, the investigators prepared the TCRbeta library. MiXCR, applied by TCRdb to the PCR reads, yields one record per CDR3 protein. The sample has about 980,000 distinct CDR3 sequences, roughly 29% seen once. In germline, CDR1 is DFQATT, CDR2 SNEGSKA (reference sequence). V was trimmed by 0 bases and J by 3 bases, leaving 21 bases between them. The length of the CDR3 is 19 residues. The receptor's source is a boy younger than two who had a stem cell transplant for SCID, so the T cells may come from the graft donor. The starting material was PBMCs, mostly from graft donor cells, obtained 360 days after TCRalphabeta/CD19-depleted stem cell transplant. The chain recombines TRBV20-1 with TRBJ1-6; D unclear. DNA of the CDR3: TGCAGTGCTAGAGAAATTACGGGTAGTTGGGATAGCTATAATTCACCCCTCCACTTT. This sequence encodes CSAREITGSWDSYNSPLHF.